This T cell receptor (beta chain) was observed in a study of beta chain features in type 1 diabetes listed by TCRdb under 2018. Looking at the study overall: Patients and healthy donors did not differ in mean age, gender distribution, total cell number or subset yield. Across all samples, some 100,000,000 sorted cells were examined, and cell number per subset correlated strongly with RNA yield. The study compared TCRB repertoires of sorted circulating CD4+ T cell subsets between recently diagnosed type 1 diabetes patients and matched healthy donors. Regulatory and stem cell-like memory subsets were isolated from only 8 patients and roughly 8 healthy donors, whereas naive and central memory subsets came from all 30 or so donors. The full study reports these points: At VDJ recombination sites, type 1 diabetes patients had fewer insertions and more deleted nucleotides, which implies abnormalities in thymic rearrangement. Shorter templates might have been favored by PCR, but patient and control samples were amplified and corrected together, so both groups would have been affected equally by any skew. Because the HLA sub-analyses included only small numbers of individuals, any influence of HLA type on TCRB rearrangement was left unresolved. Naive, central memory and regulatory TCRB repertoires appeared more similar among patients than among healthy donors. A moderate but significant shortening of TCRB CDR3 length was observed in type 1 diabetes patients in all four CD4+ subsets. Sequencing cDNA rather than genomic DNA could over-represent highly expressing activated cells, although activation and CD3 levels did not differ between groups.

The CDR3 goes from the cysteine to the phenylalanine over 16 residues. Only the CDR3 DNA stays, 48 bases, in frame from base 1. The germline V gene supplies CDR1 SGHDT and CDR2 YYEEEE. For this chain, trimming is 0 bases at the V end and 1 base at the J end, and the number of junction bases without a gene match is 3. This clone has more than one count but fewer than ten. Its specific antigen is unknown. Base qualities were left out, and no much larger clone turns up one base away. The entire isolated RNA was reverse transcribed using the High Capacity cDNA Reverse Transcription Kit, and thus expressed TCRB transcripts were sequenced. Deep immunoSEQ sequencing was applied to naive, central memory and regulatory T cell samples, giving an average of roughly 3.5 million total reads per sample. After sorted cells were lysed in RLT buffer, RNA was extracted with DNase-treated RNeasy Micro or Mini kits, with the choice depending on cell number. Each cell subset was processed separately to prevent cross-contamination, with patient and healthy donor samples processed together. The immunoSEQ multiplex PCR was used to amplify TCRB sequences from cDNA, yielding 87-bp fragments that span the CDR3 region. The amplicons were sequenced using the Illumina HiSeq platform. The study's own analysis went as follows. Synthetic template baselines were used to correct PCR bias computationally, reads within Hamming distance 2 were collapsed together, and singletons that could not be merged were discarded. Reads were aligned against IMGT so that V, D and J genes, CDR3 length and insertions or deletions at six rearrangement sites could be assigned. Within each subset, clonotype counts were normalized to sorted cell number, after which true diversity and Gini coefficients were computed with the tcR R package. Repertoire sharing was quantified using the overlap coefficient calculated on TCRB nucleotide sequences. As a proxy for the pre-selection repertoire, out-of-frame TCRB sequences from naive cells were analyzed. TCRdb stores this immuneACCESS table with in-frame sequences only. Part of the clones is absent; in the studies checked, under half of the shortfall reflects unresolved V genes, and no reason is known for the rest. The D gene and trimming were derived from the DNA, and the V and J assignments and clone size from that table. The sample table contains around 250,000 clones; only one count was recorded for roughly a quarter of them. 0.012% of the sample comes from the top ten.

A single peripheral blood draw of around 0.11 L on average was collected from each donor into heparinised tubes. Naive, central memory, regulatory and stem cell-like memory CD4+ T cells were sorted on a BD FACSAria II using a panel including CD45RO, CCR7, CD25, CD127, CD95 and CD27. A purity above 98% was achieved for all sorted populations. PBMCs were isolated right away by Lymphoprep density gradient centrifugation and were stained directly, without culture. Samples were stained and sorted in pairs, with one healthy donor and one patient per experiment, so that batch effects were minimized. The sequence joins TRBV5-6 to TRBJ2-5, and 10 junctional nucleotides match TRBD2. Sequenced: naive CD4+ T cells from blood. The intended sense of this specimen's cell subset or site label: true naive CD4+ T cells. This clonotype originated in a woman aged 30 to 39 with type 1 diabetes. The nucleotides are TGTGCCAGCAGCTTGGCGACTAGCGGGTTCCAAGAGACCCAGTACTTC. It is translated as CASSLATSGFQETQYF.